The subject of this entry is one T cell receptor (beta chain). Its specificity is not known. The sample comes from a study of T cells expressing NK-cell markers. About the study: The authors derived TCR beta repertoires from sorted CD3+CD56+NKG2C+, CD3+CD56+NKG2C- and CD3+CD56-NKG2C+ T cells. One of eight sequenced donors was HCMV-seronegative; the other seven were seropositive. Findings and limits, study-wide: One observes that, in a handful of donors, these clonotypes were also the leading ones within the CD3+CD56-NKG2C+ fraction. In a handful of donors, dominant CD3+CD56+NKG2C+ clones formed 1.0-7.0% of CD8+ cells.

Germline V gene sequence: CDR1 LNHNV, CDR2 YYDKDF (reference sequence). The CDR3 totals 15 residues. For each CDR3 protein, TCRdb gives one entry from its re-call of the 5' RACE reads, without DNA. In all, the sample yields a few hundred thousand distinct CDR3 sequences. This TCR derives from a man between 18 and 69 years old in good health. Sequenced: blood T cells: a sorted CD56 or NKG2C T cell subset, CD4+ or CD8+ T cells, or bulk PBMC T cells (not recorded which). The chain employs TRBV15 and TRBJ2-7; the D gene TCRdb calls, TRBD1, cannot be checked with no DNA. The CDR3 spells CATSKRSGYSYEQYF.